Listed below are T cell receptor beta chains from one sample, sequenced in a study of T cell repertoires and Cas9 in healthy adults. TCRdb's copy holds only in-frame clones and misses some; the assay was immunoSEQ multiplex PCR. In the table there are about 22,000 clones, around 90% of which are singletons. Material for sequencing was CD4+ effector T cells (CD127+, CD25-, CD137-, CD154-) from PBMCs; culture status not recorded. All receptors come from a human donor in good health. Each CDR3 is given without its conserved first and last residue.

V gene,J gene,CDR3 protein
TRBV11-2,TRBJ2-2,ASSATGLTGELF
TRBV4-1,TRBJ1-3,ASSHPLENTIY
TRBV6-1,TRBJ2-7,ASSEAQEQY
TRBV19,TRBJ1-5,ASSGLQANQPQH
TRBV30,TRBJ1-1,AWRDGYTEAF
TRBV11-2,TRBJ2-2,ASSRTVAGELF
TRBV28,TRBJ2-2,ASSSAGGPSGELF
TRBV7-9,TRBJ2-6,ASSRRQGESSGANVLT
TRBV11-2,TRBJ1-3,ASSLGATGVSSTIY
TRBV6-6,-,ASSYSRVSYEQY
TRBV9,TRBJ2-3,ASSVAGEEADTQY
TRBV6-6,TRBJ1-2,ASSRTGKMDYGYT
TRBV6-6,TRBJ1-2,ASSYEQLYGYT
TRBV10-3,TRBJ1-1,AISEDRTNTEAF
TRBV7-9,TRBJ1-4,ASSYLGPATNEKLF
TRBV6-6,TRBJ1-3,ASSYYTGNTIY
TRBV6-1,TRBJ1-1,ARPTGLTEAF
TRBV18,TRBJ2-1,ASSPISGANEQF
TRBV28,TRBJ1-1,ALGGAADTEAF
TRBV28,TRBJ2-2,ASSLGQGRTGELF
TRBV6-1,TRBJ1-2,ASSQRGGVGYT
TRBV7-2,TRBJ1-4,ASSLAGTGEKLF
TRBV5-6,TRBJ1-2,ASSLTDRGWIPFYGYT
TRBV5-4,TRBJ2-5,ASSSGTSGGGVETQY
TRBV19,TRBJ1-1,ASSKAGNFGNTEAF
TRBV18,TRBJ2-2,ASSHGGRGEGNTGELF
TRBV10-3,TRBJ2-3,AISGDSLTTGSQY
TRBV9,TRBJ2-5,ASSASRSGVQEQY
TRBV7-3,TRBJ2-3,ASSTWGTEDVQY
TRBV5-6,TRBJ1-3,ASSPPPGTGNTIY
TRBV4-1,TRBJ2-1,ASSQRLVANEQF
TRBV6-5,TRBJ2-6,ASSPGVTGANVLT
TRBV7-2,TRBJ2-3,ASSFSRGVPSDTQY
TRBV15,TRBJ2-7,ATSRGQAGGFEQY
TRBV28,TRBJ2-1,ASSLSSGRRFRNEQF
TRBV6-1,TRBJ2-1,ASSGSSGRHNEQF
TRBV25-1,TRBJ1-1,ASSGGNTEAF
TRBV6-5,TRBJ1-3,ASSLNRGIGNTIY
TRBV19,TRBJ2-1,ASSPAEISSYNEQF
TRBV4-2,TRBJ1-2,ASSQEGDGYT
TRBV11-2,TRBJ1-2,ASRNPPSPSGYT
TRBV19,TRBJ2-5,ASSMLQNQETQY
TRBV28,TRBJ1-6,ASSLGTELRGNSPLH
TRBV18,TRBJ1-4,ASSRESGEKLF
TRBV5-1,TRBJ1-1,ASSSGVRGSTEAF
TRBV11-2,TRBJ2-2,ASRVLAGNTGELF
TRBV28,TRBJ2-3,ASRVRGGADTQY
TRBV28,TRBJ1-2,ASSGERGRGVGYYGYT
TRBV28,TRBJ2-3,ASSLILPTVRAADTQY
TRBV27,TRBJ2-7,ASRTAAYEQY
TRBV29-1,TRBJ2-1,SVASGQGNEQF
TRBV5-1,TRBJ2-5,ASSLVGDLPKGTQY
TRBV10-1,TRBJ2-5,ASSEGRETQY
TRBV5-1,-,ASSFPEGTGRGEQY
TRBV2,TRBJ1-5,ASIEGGGGNQPQH
TRBV4-1,TRBJ1-4,ASSQVRGKNEKLF
TRBV9,TRBJ1-2,ASSPSGTGMGGYT
TRBV28,TRBJ2-1,ASLGGLGEQF